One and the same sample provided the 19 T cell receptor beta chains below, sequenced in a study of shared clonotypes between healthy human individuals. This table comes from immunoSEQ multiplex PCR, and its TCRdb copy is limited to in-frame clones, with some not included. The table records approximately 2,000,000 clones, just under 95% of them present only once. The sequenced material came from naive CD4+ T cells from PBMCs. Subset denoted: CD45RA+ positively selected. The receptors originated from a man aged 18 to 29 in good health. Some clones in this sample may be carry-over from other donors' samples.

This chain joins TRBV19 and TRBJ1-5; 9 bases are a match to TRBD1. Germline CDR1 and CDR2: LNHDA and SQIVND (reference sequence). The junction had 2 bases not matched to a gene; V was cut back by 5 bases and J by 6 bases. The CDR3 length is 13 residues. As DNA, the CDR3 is TGTGCCAGTAGTTGGGACAGGGCTCAGCCCCAGCATTTT. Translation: CASSWDRAQPQHF.

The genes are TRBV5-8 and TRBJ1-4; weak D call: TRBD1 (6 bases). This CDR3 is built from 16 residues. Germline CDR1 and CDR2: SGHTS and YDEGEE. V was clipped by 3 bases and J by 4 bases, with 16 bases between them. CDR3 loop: CASSWGGGVGNEKLFF. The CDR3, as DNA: TGTGCCAGCAGCTGGGGGGGCGGCGTGGGTAATGAAAAACTGTTTTTT.

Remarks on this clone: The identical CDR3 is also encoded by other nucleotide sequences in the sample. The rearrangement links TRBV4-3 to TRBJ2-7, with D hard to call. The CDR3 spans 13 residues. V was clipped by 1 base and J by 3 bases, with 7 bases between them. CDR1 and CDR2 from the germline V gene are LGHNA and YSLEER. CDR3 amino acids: CASSQGRDYEQYF. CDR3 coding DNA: TGCGCCAGCAGCCAAGGACGCGACTACGAGCAGTACTTC.

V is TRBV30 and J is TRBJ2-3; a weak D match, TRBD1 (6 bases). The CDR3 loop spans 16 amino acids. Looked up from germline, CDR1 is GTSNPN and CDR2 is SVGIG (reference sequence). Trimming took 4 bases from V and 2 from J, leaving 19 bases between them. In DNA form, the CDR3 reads TGTGCCTGGACCTCGATCGGGACACCTAACACAGATACGCAGTATTTT. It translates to CAWTSIGTPNTDTQYF.

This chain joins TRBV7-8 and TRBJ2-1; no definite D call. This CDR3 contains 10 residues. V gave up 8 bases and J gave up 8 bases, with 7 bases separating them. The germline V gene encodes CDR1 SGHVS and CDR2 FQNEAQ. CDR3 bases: TGTGCCAGCCACAACGATGAGCAGTTCTTC. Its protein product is CASHNDEQFF.

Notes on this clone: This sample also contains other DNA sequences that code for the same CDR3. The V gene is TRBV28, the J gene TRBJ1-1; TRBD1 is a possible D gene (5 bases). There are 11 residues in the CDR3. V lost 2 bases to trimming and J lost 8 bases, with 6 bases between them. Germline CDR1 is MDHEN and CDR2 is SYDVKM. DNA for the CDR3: TGTGCCAGCAGTTTACAGGGCGAAGCTTTCTTT. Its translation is CASSLQGEAFF.

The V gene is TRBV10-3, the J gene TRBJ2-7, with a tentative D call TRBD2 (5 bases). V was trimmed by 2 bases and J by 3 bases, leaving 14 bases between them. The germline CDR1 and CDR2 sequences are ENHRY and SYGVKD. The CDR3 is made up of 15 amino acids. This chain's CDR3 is CAISEVGERGYEQYF. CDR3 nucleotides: TGTGCCATCAGTGAGGTCGGGGAGCGAGGCTACGAGCAGTACTTC.

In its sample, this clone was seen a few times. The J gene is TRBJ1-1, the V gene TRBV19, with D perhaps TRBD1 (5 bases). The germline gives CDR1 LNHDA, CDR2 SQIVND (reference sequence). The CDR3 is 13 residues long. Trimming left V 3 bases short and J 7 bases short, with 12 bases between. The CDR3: CASSISWGGEAFF. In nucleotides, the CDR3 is TGTGCCAGTAGTATCTCATGGGGCGGTGAAGCTTTCTTT. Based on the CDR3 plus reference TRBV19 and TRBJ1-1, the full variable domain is DGGITQSPKYLFRKEGQNVTLSCEQNLNHDAMYWYRQDPGQGLRLIYYSQIVNDFQKGDIAEGYSVSREKKESFPLTVTSAQKNPTAFYLCASSISWGGEAFFGQGTRLTVV.

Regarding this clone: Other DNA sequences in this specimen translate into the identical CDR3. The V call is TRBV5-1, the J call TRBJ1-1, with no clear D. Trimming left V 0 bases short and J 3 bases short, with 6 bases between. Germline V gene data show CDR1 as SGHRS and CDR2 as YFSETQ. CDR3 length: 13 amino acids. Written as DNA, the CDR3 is TGCGCCAGCAGCTTGGGTTGGGACACTGAAGCTTTCTTT. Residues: CASSLGWDTEAFF. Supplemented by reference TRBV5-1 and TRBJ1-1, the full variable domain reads KAGVTQTPRYLIKTRGQQVTLSCSPISGHRSVSWYQQTPGQGLQFLFEYFSETQRNKGNFPGRFSGRQFSNSRSEMNVSTLELGDSALYLCASSLGWDTEAFFGQGTRLTVV.

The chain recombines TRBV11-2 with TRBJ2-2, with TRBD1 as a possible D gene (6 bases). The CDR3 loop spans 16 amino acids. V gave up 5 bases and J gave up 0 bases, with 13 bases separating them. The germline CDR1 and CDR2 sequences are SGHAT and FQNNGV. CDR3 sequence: CASSPSGTSNTGELFF. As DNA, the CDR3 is TGTGCCAGCAGCCCCTCCGGGACATCGAACACCGGGGAGCTGTTTTTT.

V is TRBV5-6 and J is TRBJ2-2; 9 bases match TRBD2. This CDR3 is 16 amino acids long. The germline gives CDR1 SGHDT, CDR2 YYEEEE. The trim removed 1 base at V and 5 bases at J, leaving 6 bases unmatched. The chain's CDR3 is CASSLRGTSTTGELFF. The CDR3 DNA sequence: TGTGCCAGCAGCTTGAGGGGGACTAGCACGACCGGGGAGCTGTTTTTT.

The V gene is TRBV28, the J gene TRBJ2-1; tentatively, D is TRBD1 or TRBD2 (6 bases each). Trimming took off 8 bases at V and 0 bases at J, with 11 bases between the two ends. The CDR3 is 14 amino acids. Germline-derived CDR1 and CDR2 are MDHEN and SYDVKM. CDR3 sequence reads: CASGRTVSYNEQFF. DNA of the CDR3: TGTGCCAGCGGGAGGACAGTCTCCTACAATGAGCAGTTCTTC.

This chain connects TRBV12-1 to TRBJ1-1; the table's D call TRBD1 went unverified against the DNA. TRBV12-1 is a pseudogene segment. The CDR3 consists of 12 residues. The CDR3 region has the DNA TGTGCCAGCAGCTTTGTTACAGGGCGAGCTTTCTTT. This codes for CASSFVTGRAFF.

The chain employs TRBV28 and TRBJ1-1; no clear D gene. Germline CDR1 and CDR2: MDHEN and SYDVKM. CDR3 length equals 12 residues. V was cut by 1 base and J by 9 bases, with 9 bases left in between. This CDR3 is CASSLLFQKAFF. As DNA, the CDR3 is TGTGCCAGCAGTTTATTGTTCCAAAAAGCTTTCTTT.

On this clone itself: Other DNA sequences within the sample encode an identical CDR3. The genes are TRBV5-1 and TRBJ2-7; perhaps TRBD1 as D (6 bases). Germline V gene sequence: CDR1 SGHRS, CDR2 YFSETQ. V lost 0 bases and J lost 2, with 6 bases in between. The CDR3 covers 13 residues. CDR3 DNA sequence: TGCGCCAGCAGCTTGGAGGGGGCCTACGAGCAGTACTTC. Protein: CASSLEGAYEQYF.

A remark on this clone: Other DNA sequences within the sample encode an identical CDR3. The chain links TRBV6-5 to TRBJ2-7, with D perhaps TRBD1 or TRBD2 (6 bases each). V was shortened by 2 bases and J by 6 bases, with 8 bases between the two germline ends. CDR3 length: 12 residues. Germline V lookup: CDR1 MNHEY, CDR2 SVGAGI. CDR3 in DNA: TGTGCCAGCAGTTACGGAGGGGGCGAGCAGTACTTC. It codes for CASSYGGGEQYF.

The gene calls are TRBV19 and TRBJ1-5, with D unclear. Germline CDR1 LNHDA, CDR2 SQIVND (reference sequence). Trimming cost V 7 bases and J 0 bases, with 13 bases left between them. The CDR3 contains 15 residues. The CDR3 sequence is CASIGSGLSNQPQHF. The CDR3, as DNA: TGTGCCAGTATCGGGTCGGGTCTTAGCAATCAGCCCCAGCATTTT.

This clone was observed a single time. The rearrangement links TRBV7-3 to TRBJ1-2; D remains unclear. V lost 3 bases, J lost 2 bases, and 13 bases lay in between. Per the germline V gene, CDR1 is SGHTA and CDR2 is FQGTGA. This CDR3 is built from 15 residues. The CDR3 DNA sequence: TGTGCCAGCAGCTTGGGCGGAGGGCAGAACTATGGCTACACCTTC. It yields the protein CASSLGGGQNYGYTF.

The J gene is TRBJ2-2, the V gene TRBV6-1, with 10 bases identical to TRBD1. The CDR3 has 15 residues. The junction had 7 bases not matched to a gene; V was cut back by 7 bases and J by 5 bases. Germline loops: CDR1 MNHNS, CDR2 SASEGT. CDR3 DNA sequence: TGTGCCAGCAACGCCGGGACAGGGGTGACCGGGGAGCTGTTTTTT. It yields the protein CASNAGTGVTGELFF.